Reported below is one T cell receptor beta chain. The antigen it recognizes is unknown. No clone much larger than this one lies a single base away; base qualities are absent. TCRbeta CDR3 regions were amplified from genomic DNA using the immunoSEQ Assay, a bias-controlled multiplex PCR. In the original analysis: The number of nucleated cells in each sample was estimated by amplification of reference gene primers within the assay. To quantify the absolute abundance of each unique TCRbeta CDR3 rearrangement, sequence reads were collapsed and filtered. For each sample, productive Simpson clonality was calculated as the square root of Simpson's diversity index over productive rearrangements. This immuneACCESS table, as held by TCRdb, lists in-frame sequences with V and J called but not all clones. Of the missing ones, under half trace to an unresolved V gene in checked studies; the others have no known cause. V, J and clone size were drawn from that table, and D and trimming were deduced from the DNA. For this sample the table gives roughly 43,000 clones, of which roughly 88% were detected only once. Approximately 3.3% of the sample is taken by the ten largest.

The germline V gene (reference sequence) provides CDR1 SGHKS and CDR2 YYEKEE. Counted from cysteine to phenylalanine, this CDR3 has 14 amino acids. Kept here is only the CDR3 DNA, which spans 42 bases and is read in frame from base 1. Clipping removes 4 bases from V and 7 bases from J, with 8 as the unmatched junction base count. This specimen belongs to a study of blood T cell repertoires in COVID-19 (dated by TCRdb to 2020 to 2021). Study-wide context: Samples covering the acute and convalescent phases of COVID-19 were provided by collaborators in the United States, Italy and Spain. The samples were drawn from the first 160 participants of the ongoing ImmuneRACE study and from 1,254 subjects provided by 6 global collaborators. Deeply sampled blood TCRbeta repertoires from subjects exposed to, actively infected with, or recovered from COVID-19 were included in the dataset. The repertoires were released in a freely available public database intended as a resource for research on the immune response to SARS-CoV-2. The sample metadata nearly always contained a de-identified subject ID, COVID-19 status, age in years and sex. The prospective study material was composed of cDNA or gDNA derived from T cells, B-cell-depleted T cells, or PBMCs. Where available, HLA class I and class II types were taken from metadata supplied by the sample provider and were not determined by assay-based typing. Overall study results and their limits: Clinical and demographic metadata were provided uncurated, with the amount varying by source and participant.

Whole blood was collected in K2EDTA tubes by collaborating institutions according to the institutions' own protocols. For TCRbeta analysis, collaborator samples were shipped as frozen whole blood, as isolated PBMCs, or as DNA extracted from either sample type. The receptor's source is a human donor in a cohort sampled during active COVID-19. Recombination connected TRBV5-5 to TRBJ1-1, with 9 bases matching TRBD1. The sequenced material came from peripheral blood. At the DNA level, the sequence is TGTGCCAGCAGCCACCGGACAGGGGTTGGTGAAGCTTTCTTT. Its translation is CASSHRTGVGEAFF.